Presented here are 13 T cell receptor beta chains from one specimen sequenced in a study of blood T cell repertoires in COVID-19. This table comes from immunoSEQ multiplex PCR, and its TCRdb copy is limited to in-frame clones, with some not included. The sample includes a few hundred thousand clones, around 87% of them seen just once. The material sequenced was PBMCs or T cells enriched from blood (not recorded which). These receptors were obtained from a man aged 35 to 55 in a cohort exposed to, infected with or recovered from COVID-19 (not recorded which).

This chain connects TRBV5-1 to TRBJ2-4, with D unclear. Germline V gives CDR1 SGHRS, CDR2 YFSETQ. Trimming shortened V by 4 bases and J by 1 base, and 18 bases separated the two germline ends. CDR3 length: 17 amino acids. The CDR3 sequence is CASSLDTVSLAKNIQYF. The CDR3 nucleotides read TGCGCCAGCAGCCTCGATACAGTTTCCCTTGCCAAAAACATTCAGTACTTC.

The CDR3 nucleotides are TGTGCCATCAGTAGGGGGGGGAAAGGGTACGAGCAGTACTTC. The encoded protein is CAISRGGKGYEQYF. The chain is built from TRBV10-3 and TRBJ2-7; D may be TRBD2 (7 bases). Germline CDR1 and CDR2: ENHRY and SYGVKD. This CDR3 has 14 amino acids. The ends were cut back, 5 bases at V and 4 bases at J, with 15 bases in the middle.

This chain links TRBV19 with TRBJ1-3, with D unresolved. This CDR3 region has 16 residues. Germline V lookup: CDR1 LNHDA, CDR2 SQIVND (reference sequence). Deletions cut 5 bases from V and 0 bases from J, with 14 bases between. CDR3 amino acids: CASSSQDRDSGNTIYF. In nucleotides, the CDR3 is TGTGCCAGTAGTTCCCAGGACCGGGACTCTGGAAACACCATATATTTT.

V and J are TRBV4-1 and TRBJ2-2, with TRBD1 as a possible D gene (6 bases). Germline CDR1 is MGHRA and CDR2 is YSYEKL. CDR3 length: 16 residues. V was trimmed by 6 bases and J by 8 bases, leaving 22 bases between them. The chain's CDR3 is CASSRQVVGPRGELFF. DNA for the CDR3: TGCGCCAGCAGTAGACAGGTCGTGGGGCCCAGAGGGGAGCTGTTTTTT.

The V call is TRBV2, the J call TRBJ2-3, with D perhaps TRBD2 (5 bases). V dropped 8 bases and J dropped 3 bases, with 15 bases sitting between them. Germline assignment: CDR1 SNHLY and CDR2 FYNNEI. This CDR3 spans 14 amino acids. Written as DNA, the CDR3 is TGTGCCAGCTCGGGGTTCCCTTCGACAGATACGCAGTATTTT. Protein sequence: CASSGFPSTDTQYF.

CDR3 protein: CASSLIGGDEQFF. CDR3 coding DNA: TGTGCCAGCAGCTTAATAGGGGGAGACGAGCAGTTCTTC. The chain uses TRBV11-3 and TRBJ2-1, with TRBD1 as a possible D gene (6 bases). CDR1 and CDR2 (germline): SGHNT, YENEEA. Deletions cut 2 bases from V and 10 bases from J, with 12 bases between. This CDR3 contains 13 residues.

The chain joins TRBV12-5 to TRBJ1-5; D is possibly TRBD1 (6 bases). V gave up 5 bases and J gave up 6 bases, with 11 bases separating them. Germline V gene sequence: CDR1 LGHNT, CDR2 FRNRAP. The CDR3 contains 13 residues. The DNA of the CDR3 is TGTGCTAGTGGTCATGGACAGTCTCAGCCCCAGCATTTT. It codes for CASGHGQSQPQHF.

CDR3 sequence reads: CASSWGGPYNEQFF. DNA of the CDR3: TGTGCCAGCAGCTGGGGGGGCCCCTACAATGAGCAGTTCTTC. V is TRBV5-8 and J is TRBJ2-1; maybe TRBD2 (7 bases). The ends were cut back, 3 bases at V and 2 bases at J, with 9 bases in the middle. CDR3 size: 14 residues. Germline values: CDR1 SGHTS, CDR2 YDEGEE.

The chain joins TRBV5-4 to TRBJ2-3; 7 bases are a match to TRBD2. V gave up 3 bases and J gave up 1 base; unmatched junction bases: 5. The CDR3 spans 15 residues. The germline gives CDR1 SGHNT, CDR2 YYREEE (reference sequence). CDR3 region: CASSSGRAGTDTQYF. In nucleotides, the CDR3 is TGTGCCAGCAGCTCTGGGAGGGCTGGCACAGATACGCAGTATTTT. The full variable domain, completed using reference TRBV5-4 and TRBJ2-3, is ETGVTQSPTHLIKTRGQQVTLRCSSQSGHNTVSWYQQALGQGPQFIFQYYREEENGRGNFPPRFSGLQFPNYSSELNVNALELDDSALYLCASSSGRAGTDTQYFGPGTRLTVL.

This chain connects TRBV28 to TRBJ2-3; 16 bases agree with TRBD2. The CDR3 covers 19 residues. The V and J ends lost 9 bases and 6 bases, in that order; junction bases with no gene match: 18. CDR1 MDHEN and CDR2 SYDVKM come from the germline V gene. CDR3 sequence reads: CASTQPGLAGGPHTDTQYF. CDR3 nucleotides: TGTGCCAGTACTCAACCGGGACTAGCGGGAGGGCCCCACACGGATACGCAGTATTTT.

This chain joins TRBV3-1 (or the pseudogene TRBV3-2) and TRBJ2-3; 11 nucleotides match TRBD2. Unmatched junction bases numbered 3, after V lost 1 base and J lost 0 bases. The germline V gene encodes CDR1 LGHDT and CDR2 YNNKEL (reference sequence). This CDR3 region has 17 residues. The CDR3 here is CASSQATSGISTDTQYF. The DNA of the CDR3 is TGTGCCAGCAGCCAAGCGACTAGCGGGATAAGCACAGATACGCAGTATTTT.

This chain uses TRBV4-1 with TRBJ1-1; D gene uncertain. The CDR3 totals 15 residues. The V and J ends lost 4 bases and 4 bases respectively, with 16 bases between them. The V gene's germline CDR1 is MGHRA and CDR2 YSYEKL. DNA of the CDR3: TGCGCCAGCAGCCGAGCAATCGTTGTTCCCACTGAAGCTTTCTTT. This sequence encodes CASSRAIVVPTEAFF.

This chain connects TRBV29-1 to TRBJ2-3, with 13 bases identical to TRBD2. Germline CDR1 reads SQVTM; CDR2 reads ANQGSEA. The CDR3 length is 18 residues. V was clipped by 3 bases and J by 5 bases; unmatched bases: 14. CDR3 in amino acids: CSVEPTYSTSGRIDTQYF. The CDR3 bases are TGCAGCGTTGAGCCGACCTACTCGACTAGCGGGAGGATAGATACGCAGTATTTT.